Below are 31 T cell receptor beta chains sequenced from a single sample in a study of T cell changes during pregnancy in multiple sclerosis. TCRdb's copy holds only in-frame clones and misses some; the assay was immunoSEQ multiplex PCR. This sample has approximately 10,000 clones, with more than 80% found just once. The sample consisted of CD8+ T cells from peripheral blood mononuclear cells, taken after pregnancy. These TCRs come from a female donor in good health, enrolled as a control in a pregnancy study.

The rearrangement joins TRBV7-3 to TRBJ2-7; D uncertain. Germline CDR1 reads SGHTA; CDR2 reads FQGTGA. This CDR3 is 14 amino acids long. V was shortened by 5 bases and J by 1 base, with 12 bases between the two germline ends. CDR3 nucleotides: TGTGCCAGCAGCCCTACCGTGGAGTCCTACGAGCAGTACTTC. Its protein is CASSPTVESYEQYF.

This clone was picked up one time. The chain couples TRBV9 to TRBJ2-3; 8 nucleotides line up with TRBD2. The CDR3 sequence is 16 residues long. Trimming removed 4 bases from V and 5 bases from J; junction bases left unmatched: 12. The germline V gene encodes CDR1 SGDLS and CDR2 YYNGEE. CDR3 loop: CASSPRPGLARDTQYF. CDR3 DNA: TGTGCCAGCAGCCCGAGGCCCGGACTAGCTAGAGATACGCAGTATTTT.

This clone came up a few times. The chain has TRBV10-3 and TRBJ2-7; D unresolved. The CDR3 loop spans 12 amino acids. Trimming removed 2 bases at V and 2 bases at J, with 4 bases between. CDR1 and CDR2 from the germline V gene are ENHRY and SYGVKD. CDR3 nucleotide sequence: TGTGCCATCAGTGAGACAGCCTACGAGCAGTACTTC. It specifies CAISETAYEQYF.

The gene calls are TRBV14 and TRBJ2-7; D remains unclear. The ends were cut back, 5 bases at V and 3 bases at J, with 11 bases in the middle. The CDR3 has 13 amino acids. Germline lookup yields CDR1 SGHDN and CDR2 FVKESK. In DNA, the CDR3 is TGTGCCAGCAGCAGATCCCCCAGCTACGAGCAGTACTTC. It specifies CASSRSPSYEQYF.

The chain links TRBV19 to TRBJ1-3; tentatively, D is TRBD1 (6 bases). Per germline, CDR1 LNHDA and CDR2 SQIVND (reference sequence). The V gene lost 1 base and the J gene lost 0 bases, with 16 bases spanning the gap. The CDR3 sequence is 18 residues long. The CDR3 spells CASSIGRDTLVSGNTIYF. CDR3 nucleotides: TGTGCCAGTAGTATAGGCCGGGACACCCTCGTCTCTGGAAACACCATATATTTT.

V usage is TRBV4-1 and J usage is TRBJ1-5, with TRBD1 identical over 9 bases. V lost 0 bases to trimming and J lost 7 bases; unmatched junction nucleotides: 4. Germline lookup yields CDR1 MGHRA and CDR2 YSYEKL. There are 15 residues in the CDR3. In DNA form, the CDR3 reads TGCGCCAGCAGCCAAGACGGGACAGGGAAACAGCCCCAGCATTTT. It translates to CASSQDGTGKQPQHF.

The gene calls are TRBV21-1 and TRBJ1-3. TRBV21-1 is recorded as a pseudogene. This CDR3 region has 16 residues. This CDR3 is CASSRDAGDSGNTIYF. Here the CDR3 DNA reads TGTGCCAGCAGCCGTGATGCGGGGGACTCTGGAAACACCATATATTTT.

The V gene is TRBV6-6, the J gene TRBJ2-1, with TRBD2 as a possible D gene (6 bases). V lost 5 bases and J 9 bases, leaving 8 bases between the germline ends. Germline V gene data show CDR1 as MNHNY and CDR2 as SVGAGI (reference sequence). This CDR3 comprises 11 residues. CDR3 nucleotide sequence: TGTGCCAGCAGTCACGGGGGTGAGCAGTTCTTC. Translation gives CASSHGGEQFF.

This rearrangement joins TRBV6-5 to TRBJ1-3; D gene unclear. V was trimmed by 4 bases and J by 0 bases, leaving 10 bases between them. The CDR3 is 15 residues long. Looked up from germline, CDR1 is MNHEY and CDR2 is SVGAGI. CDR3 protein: CASSFDGLSGNTIYF. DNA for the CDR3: TGTGCCAGCAGTTTCGACGGACTCTCTGGAAACACCATATATTTT.

The CDR3 sequence: CATGPLPRGKETQYF. CDR3 in DNA: TGTGCCACCGGCCCTCTCCCGCGGGGCAAAGAGACCCAGTACTTC. This rearrangement joins TRBV15 to TRBJ2-5; TRBD2 is a possible D gene (6 bases). With 8 bases removed from V and 3 bases from J, the gap between germline ends came to 19 bases. The CDR3 is 15 residues long. CDR1 is LNHNV and CDR2 is YYDKDF in the germline V gene (reference sequence).

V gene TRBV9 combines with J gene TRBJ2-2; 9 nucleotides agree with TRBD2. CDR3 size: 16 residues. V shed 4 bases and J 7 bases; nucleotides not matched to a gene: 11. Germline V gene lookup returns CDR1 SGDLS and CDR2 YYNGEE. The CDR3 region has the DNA TGTGCCAGCAGCCCTAGACGCGGGGGGGCGGTCGGGGAGCTGTTTTTT. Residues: CASSPRRGGAVGELFF. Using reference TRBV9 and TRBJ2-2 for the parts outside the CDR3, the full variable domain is DSGVTQTPKHLITATGQRVTLRCSPRSGDLSVYWYQQSLDQGLQFLIQYYNGEERAKGNILERFSAQQFPDLHSELNLSSLELGDSALYFCASSPRRGGAVGELFFGEGSRLTVL.

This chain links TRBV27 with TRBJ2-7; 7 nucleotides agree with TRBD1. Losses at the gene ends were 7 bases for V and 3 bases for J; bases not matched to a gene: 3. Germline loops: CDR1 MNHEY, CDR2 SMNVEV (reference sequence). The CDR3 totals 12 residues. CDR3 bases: TGTGCCAGCAAGGGACAGAACTACGAGCAGTACTTC. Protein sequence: CASKGQNYEQYF.

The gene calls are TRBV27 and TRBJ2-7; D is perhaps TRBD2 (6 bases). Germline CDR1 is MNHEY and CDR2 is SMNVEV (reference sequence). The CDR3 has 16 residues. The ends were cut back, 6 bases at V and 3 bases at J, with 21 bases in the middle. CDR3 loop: CASRNGGPELGYEQYF. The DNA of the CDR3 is TGTGCCAGCAGGAACGGGGGTCCGGAACTGGGCTACGAGCAGTACTTC.

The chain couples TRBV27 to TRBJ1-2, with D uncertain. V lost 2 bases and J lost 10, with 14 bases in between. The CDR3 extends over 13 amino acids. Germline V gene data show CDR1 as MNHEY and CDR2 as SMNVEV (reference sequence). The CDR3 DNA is TGTGCCAGCAGTTTAGTCCCCTACGAGGACTACACCTTC. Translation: CASSLVPYEDYTF.

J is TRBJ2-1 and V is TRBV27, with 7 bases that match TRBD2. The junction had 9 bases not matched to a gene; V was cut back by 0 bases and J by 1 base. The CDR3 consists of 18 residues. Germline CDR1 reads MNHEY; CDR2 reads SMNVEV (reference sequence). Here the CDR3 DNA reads TGTGCCAGCAGTTTATCGAGTGCTGGCGGGAGTTCCTACAATGAGCAGTTCTTC. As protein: CASSLSSAGGSSYNEQFF.

Here the CDR3 DNA reads TGTGCCAGCAGCTCCCGGGATTCGAACACCGGGGAGCTGTTTTTT. It is translated as CASSSRDSNTGELFF. The V gene is TRBV4-2, the J gene TRBJ2-2; the D gene is possibly TRBD2 (5 bases). This CDR3 spans 15 amino acids. V lost 5 bases, J lost 0 bases, and 10 bases lay in between. CDR1 and CDR2 from the germline V gene are LGHNA and YNFKEQ.

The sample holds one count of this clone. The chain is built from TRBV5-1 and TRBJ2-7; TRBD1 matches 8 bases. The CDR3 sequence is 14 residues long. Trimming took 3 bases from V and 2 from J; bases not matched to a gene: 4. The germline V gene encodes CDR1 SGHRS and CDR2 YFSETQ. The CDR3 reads CASSWTGNPYEQYF. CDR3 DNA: TGCGCCAGCAGCTGGACAGGGAACCCCTACGAGCAGTACTTC.

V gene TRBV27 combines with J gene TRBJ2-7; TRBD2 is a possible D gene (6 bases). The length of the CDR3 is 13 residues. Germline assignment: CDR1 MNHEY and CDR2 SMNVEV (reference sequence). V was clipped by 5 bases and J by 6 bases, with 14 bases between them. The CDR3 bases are TGTGCCAGCAGTCCTGGGAGGACCCGCGAGCAGTACTTC. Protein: CASSPGRTREQYF.

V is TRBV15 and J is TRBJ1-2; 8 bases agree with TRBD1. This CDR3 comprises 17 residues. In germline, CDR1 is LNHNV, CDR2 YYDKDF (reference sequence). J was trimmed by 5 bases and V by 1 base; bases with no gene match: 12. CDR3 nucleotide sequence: TGTGCCACCAGCAGAGGGGTACAGGGGGATGCTCTATATGGCTACACCTTC. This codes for CATSRGVQGDALYGYTF.

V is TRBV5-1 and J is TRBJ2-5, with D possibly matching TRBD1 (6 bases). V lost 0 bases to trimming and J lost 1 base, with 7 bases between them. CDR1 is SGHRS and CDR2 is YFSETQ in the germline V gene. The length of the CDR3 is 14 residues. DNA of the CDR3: TGCGCCAGCAGCTTGGGGGGGCCCCAAGAGACCCAGTACTTC. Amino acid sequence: CASSLGGPQETQYF.

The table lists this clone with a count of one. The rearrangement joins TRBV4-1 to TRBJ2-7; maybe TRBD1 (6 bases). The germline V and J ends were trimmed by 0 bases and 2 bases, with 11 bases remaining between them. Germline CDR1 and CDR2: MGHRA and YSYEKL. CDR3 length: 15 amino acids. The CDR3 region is CASSQERQAAYEQYF. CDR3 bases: TGCGCCAGCAGCCAAGAACGACAGGCTGCCTACGAGCAGTACTTC.

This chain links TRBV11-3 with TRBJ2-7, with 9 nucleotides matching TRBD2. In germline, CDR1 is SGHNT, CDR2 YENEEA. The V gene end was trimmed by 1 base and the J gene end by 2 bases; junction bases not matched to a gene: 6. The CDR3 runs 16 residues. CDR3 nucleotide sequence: TGTGCCAGCAGCTTAGTGTTCAAGCGGGGGGCCTACGAGCAGTACTTC. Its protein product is CASSLVFKRGAYEQYF.

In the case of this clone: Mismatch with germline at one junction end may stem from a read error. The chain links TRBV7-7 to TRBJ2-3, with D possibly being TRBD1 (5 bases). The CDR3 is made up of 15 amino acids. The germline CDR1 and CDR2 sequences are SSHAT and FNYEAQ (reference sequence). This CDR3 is CASSPTGGATDTQYF. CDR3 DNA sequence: TGTGCTAGCAGCCCTACGGGTGGGGCCACAGATACGCAGTATTTT. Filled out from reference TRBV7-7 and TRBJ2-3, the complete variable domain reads GAGVSQSPRYKVTKRGQDVTLRCDPISSHATLYWYQQALGQGPEFLTYFNYEAQPDKSGLPSDRFSAERPEGSISTLTIQRTEQRDSAMYRCASSPTGGATDTQYFGPGTRLTVL.

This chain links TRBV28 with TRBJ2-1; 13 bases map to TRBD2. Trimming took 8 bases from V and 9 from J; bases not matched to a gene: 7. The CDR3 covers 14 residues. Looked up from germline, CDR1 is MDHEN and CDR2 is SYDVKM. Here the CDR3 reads CASGTSGILTEQFF. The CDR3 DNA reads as TGTGCCAGCGGGACTAGCGGGATTCTTACTGAGCAGTTCTTC. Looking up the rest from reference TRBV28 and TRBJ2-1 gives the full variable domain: DVKVTQSSRYLVKRTGEKVFLECVQDMDHENMFWYRQDPGLGLRLIYFSYDVKMKEKGDIPEGYSVSREKKERFSLILESASTNQTSMYLCASGTSGILTEQFFGPGTRLTVL.

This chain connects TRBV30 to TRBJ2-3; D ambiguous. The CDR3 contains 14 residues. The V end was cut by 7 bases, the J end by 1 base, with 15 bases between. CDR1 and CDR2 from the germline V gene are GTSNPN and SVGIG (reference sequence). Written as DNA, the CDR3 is TGTGCCTCGACAAGTGGGTTGGGCACAGATACGCAGTATTTT. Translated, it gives CASTSGLGTDTQYF.

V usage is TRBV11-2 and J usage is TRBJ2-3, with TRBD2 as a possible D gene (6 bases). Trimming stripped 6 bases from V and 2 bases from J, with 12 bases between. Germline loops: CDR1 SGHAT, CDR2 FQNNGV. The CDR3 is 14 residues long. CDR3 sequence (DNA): TGTGCCAGCAGGCCATTACTAGCCACAGATACGCAGTATTTT. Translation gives CASRPLLATDTQYF.

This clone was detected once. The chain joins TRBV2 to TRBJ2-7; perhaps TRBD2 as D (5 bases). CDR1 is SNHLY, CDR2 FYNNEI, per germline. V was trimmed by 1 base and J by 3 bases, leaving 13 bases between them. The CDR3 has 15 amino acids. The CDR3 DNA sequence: TGTGCCAGCAGTGAAGTTGCGGGCCCCCTCTACGAGCAGTACTTC. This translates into CASSEVAGPLYEQYF.

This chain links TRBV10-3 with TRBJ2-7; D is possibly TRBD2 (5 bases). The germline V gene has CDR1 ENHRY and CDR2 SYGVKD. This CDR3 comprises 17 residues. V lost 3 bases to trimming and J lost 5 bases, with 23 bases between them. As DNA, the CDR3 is TGTGCCATCAGTGATGACCCCTACGGCGTTTTCGGGAACGAGCAGTACTTC. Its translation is CAISDDPYGVFGNEQYF.

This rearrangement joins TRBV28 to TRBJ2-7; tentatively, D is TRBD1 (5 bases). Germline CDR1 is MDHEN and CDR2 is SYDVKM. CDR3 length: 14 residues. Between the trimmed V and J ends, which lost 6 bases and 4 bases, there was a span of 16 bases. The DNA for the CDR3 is TGTGCCAGCAGCCCTGTGGGGCCGCCTTACGAGCAGTACTTC. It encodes CASSPVGPPYEQYF.

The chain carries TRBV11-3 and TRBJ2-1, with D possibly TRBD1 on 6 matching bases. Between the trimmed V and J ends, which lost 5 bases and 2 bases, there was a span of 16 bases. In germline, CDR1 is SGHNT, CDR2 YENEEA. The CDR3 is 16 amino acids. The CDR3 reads CASSPRHRVAYNEQFF. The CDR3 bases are TGTGCCAGCAGCCCCCGCCACAGGGTCGCCTACAATGAGCAGTTCTTC.

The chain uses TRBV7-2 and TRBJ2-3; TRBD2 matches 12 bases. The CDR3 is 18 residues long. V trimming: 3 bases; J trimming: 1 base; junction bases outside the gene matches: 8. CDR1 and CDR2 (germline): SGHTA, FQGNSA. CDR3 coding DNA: TGTGCCAGCAGCTTGCCAGGACTAGCGGGATATGGCACAGATACGCAGTATTTT. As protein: CASSLPGLAGYGTDTQYF.